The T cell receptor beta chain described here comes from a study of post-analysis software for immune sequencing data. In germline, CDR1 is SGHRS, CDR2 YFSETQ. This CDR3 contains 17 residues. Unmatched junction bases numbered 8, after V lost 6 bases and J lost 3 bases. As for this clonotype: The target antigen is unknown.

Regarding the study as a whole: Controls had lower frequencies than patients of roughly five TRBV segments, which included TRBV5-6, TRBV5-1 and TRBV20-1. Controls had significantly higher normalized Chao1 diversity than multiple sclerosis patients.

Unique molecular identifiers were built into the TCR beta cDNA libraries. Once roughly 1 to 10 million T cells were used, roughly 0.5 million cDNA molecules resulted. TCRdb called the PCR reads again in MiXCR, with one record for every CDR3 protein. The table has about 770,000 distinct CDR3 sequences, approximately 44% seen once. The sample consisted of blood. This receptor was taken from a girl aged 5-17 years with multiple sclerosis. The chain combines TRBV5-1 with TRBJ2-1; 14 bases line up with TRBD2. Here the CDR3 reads CASTPTSGRAVYNEQFF. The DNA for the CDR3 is TGCGCCAGCACCCCGACTAGCGGGAGGGCCGTCTACAATGAGCAGTTCTTC. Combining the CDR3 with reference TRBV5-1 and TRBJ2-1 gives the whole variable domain KAGVTQTPRYLIKTRGQQVTLSCSPISGHRSVSWYQQTPGQGLQFLFEYFSETQRNKGNFPGRFSGRQFSNSRSEMNVSTLELGDSALYLCASTPTSGRAVYNEQFFGPGTRLTVL.